This T cell receptor beta chain was sequenced during a study of blood T cell repertoires in COVID-19. V lost 4 bases to trimming and J lost 4 bases, with 13 bases between them. Germline CDR1 MDHEN, CDR2 SYDVKM. This CDR3 contains 14 residues. Original methodology: Nucleated cell number was recorded as an estimate derived from reference gene primer amplification. Produced via immunoSEQ multiplex PCR; TCRdb's table is partial and in-frame only. V, J and clone size were drawn from that table, and D and trimming were deduced from the DNA. This table holds hundreds of thousands of clones, 85% found once. The source is a man aged 40-49 years who had recovered from COVID-19. The V gene is TRBV28, the J gene TRBJ1-2; perhaps TRBD1 as D (6 bases). Sequencing was carried out using PBMCs or T cells enriched from blood (not recorded which). Here the CDR3 reads CASSSSGQTYGYTF. Here the CDR3 DNA reads TGTGCCAGCAGTTCCTCGGGACAAACCTATGGCTACACCTTC.